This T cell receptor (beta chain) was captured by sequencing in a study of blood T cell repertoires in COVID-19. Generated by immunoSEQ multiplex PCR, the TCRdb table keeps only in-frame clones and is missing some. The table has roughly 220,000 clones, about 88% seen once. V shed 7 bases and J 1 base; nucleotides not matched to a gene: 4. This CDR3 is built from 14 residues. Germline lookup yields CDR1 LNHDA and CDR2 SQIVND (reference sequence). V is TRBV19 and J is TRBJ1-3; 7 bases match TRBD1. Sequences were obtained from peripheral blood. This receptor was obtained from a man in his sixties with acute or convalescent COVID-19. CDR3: CASKDRRSGNTIYF. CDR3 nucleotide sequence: TGTGCCAGTAAGGACAGGCGTTCTGGAAACACCATATATTTT. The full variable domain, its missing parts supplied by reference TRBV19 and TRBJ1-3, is DGGITQSPKYLFRKEGQNVTLSCEQNLNHDAMYWYRQDPGQGLRLIYYSQIVNDFQKGDIAEGYSVSREKKESFPLTVTSAQKNPTAFYLCASKDRRSGNTIYFGEGSWLTVV.